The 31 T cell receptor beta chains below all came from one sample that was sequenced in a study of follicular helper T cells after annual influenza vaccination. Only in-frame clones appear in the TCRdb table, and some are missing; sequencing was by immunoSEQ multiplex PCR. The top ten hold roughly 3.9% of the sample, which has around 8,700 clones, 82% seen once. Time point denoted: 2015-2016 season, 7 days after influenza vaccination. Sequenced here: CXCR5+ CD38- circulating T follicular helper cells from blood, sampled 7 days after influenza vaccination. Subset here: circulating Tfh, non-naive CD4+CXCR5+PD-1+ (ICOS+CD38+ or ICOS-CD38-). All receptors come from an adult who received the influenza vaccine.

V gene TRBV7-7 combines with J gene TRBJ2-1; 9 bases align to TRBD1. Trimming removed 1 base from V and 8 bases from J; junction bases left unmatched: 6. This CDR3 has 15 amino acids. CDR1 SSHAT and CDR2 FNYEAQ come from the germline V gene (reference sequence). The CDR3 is CASSLGGQGSYEQFF. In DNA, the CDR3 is TGTGCCAGCAGCTTAGGGGGACAGGGTTCTTATGAGCAGTTCTTC.

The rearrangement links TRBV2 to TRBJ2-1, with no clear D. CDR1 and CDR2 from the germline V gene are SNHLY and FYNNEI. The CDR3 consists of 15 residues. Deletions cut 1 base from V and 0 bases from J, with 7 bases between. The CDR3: CASSEDLSSYNEQFF. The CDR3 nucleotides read TGTGCCAGCAGTGAAGACTTGAGCTCCTACAATGAGCAGTTCTTC.

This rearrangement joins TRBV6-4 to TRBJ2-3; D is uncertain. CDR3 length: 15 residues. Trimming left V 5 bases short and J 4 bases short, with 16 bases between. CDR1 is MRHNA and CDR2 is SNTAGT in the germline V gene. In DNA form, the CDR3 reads TGTGCCAGCAGTTTCCTAGAAGTTGGGTCAGATACGCAGTATTTT. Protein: CASSFLEVGSDTQYF.

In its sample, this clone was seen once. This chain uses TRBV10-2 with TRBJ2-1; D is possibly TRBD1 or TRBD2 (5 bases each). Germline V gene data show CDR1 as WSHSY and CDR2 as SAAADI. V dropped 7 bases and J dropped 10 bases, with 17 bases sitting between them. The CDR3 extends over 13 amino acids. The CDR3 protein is CASTRAGSGEQFF. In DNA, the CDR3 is TGCGCCAGCACCAGGGCGGGCTCGGGCGAGCAGTTCTTC.

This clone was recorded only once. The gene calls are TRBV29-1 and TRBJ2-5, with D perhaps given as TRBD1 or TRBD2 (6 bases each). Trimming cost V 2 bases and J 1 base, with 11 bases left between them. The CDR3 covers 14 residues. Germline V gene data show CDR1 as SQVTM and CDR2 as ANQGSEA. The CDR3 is CSVEFGGIQETQYF. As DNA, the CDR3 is TGCAGCGTTGAATTCGGGGGCATCCAAGAGACCCAGTACTTC.

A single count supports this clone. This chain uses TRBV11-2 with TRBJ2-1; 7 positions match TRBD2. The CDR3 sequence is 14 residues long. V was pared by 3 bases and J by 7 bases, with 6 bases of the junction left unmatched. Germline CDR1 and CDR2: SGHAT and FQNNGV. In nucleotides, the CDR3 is TGTGCCAGCAGCTTCGCATGGGGAGGGAATGAGCAGTTCTTC. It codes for CASSFAWGGNEQFF. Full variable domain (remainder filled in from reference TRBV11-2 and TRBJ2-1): EAGVAQSPRYKIIEKRQSVAFWCNPISGHATLYWYQQILGQGPKLLIQFQNNGVVDDSQLPKDRFSAERLKGVDSTLKIQPAKLEDSAVYLCASSFAWGGNEQFFGPGTRLTVL.

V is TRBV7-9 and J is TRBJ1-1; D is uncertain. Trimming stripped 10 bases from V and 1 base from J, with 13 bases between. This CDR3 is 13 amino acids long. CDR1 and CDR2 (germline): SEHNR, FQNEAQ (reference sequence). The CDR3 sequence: CATDIRANTEAFF. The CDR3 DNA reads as TGTGCCACCGACATACGAGCGAACACTGAAGCTTTCTTT.

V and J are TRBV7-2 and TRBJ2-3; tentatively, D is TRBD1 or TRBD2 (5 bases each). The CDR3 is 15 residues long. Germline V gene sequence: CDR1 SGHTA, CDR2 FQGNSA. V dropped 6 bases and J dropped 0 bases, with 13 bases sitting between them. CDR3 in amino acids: CASRVGTLSTDTQYF. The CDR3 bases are TGTGCCAGCAGAGTAGGGACGCTAAGCACAGATACGCAGTATTTT.

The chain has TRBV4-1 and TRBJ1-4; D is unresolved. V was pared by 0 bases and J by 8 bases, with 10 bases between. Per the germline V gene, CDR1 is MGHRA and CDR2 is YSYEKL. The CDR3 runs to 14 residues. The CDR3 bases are TGCGCCAGCAGCCAAGAAGAGTTGGTGGAAAAACTGTTTTTT. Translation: CASSQEELVEKLFF.

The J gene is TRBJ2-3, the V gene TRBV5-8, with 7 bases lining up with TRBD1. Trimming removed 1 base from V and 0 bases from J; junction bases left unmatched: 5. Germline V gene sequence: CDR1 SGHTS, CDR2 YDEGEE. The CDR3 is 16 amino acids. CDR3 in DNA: TGTGCCAGCAGCTTGTCGGACAGGCTCAGCACAGATACGCAGTATTTT. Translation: CASSLSDRLSTDTQYF.

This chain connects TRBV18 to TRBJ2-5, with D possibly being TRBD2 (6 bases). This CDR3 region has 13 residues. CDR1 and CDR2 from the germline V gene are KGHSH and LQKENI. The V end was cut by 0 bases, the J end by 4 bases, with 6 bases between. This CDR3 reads CASSPPGRETQYF. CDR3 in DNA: TGTGCCAGCTCACCACCCGGGAGAGAGACCCAGTACTTC.

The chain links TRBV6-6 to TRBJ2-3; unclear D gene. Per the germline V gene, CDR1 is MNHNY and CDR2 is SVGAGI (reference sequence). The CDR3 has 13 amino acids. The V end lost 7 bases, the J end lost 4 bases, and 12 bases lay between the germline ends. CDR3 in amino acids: CASIRDFADTQYF. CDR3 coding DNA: TGTGCCAGCATCCGCGACTTTGCAGATACGCAGTATTTT.

CDR3 nucleotides: TGTGCCAGCAGCCAAGATGTCCGGGGCCGAGGGTCCTACAATGAGCAGTTCTTC. Translated, it gives CASSQDVRGRGSYNEQFF. The chain recombines TRBV14 with TRBJ2-1; D is perhaps TRBD1 or TRBD2 (5 bases each). This CDR3 has 18 residues. Trimming left V 0 bases short and J 1 base short, with 16 bases between. The V gene's germline CDR1 is SGHDN and CDR2 FVKESK.

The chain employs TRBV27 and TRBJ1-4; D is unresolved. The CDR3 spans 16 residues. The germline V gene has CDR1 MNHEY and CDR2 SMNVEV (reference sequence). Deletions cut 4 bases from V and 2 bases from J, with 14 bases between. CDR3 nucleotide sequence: TGTGCCAGCAGTTCGAGACATTCTGGGACTAATGAAAAACTGTTTTTT. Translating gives CASSSRHSGTNEKLFF.

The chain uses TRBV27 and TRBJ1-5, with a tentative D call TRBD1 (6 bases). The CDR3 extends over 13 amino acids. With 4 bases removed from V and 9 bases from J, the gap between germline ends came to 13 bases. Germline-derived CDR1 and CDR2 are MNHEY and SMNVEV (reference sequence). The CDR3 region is CASSSQGLGPQHF. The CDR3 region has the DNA TGTGCCAGCAGTTCTCAGGGGCTGGGGCCCCAGCATTTT.

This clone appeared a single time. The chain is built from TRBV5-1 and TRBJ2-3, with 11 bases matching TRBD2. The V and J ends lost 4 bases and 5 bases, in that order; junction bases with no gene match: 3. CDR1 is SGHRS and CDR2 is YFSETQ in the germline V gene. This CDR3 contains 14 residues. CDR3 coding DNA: TGCGCCAGCAGCCCGGGACTAGCGGTAGATACGCAGTATTTT. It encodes CASSPGLAVDTQYF.

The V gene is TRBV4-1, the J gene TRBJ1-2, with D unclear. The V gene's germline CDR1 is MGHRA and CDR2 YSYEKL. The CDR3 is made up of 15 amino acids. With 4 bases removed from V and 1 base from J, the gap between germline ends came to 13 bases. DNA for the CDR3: TGCGCCAGCAGCCCTCGAGGTCAGCATAACTATGGCTACACCTTC. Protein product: CASSPRGQHNYGYTF.

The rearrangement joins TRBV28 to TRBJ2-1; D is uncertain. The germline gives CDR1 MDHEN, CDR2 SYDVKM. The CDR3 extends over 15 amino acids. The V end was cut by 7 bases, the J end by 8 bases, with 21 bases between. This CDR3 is CASKKAPTQGYEQFF. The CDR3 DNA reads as TGTGCCAGCAAGAAGGCCCCAACGCAAGGTTATGAGCAGTTCTTC.

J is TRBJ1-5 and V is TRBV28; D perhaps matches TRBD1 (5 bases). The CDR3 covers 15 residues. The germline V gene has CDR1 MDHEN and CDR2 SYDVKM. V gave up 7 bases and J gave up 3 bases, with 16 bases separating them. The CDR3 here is CASTPGGGFNQPQHF. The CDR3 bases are TGTGCCAGCACGCCCGGTGGGGGGTTCAATCAGCCCCAGCATTTT.

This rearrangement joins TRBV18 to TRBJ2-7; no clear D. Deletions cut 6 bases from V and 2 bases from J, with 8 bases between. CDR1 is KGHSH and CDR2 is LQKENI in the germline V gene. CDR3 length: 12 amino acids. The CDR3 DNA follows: TGTGCCAGCTCCCGTACCCCCTACGAGCAGTACTTC. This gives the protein CASSRTPYEQYF.

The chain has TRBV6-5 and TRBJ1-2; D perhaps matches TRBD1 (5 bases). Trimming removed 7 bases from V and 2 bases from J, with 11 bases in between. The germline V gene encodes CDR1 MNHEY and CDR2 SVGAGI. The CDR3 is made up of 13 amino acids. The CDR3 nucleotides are TGTGCCAGCATCAAGGGGTCCAACTATGGCTACACCTTC. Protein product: CASIKGSNYGYTF.

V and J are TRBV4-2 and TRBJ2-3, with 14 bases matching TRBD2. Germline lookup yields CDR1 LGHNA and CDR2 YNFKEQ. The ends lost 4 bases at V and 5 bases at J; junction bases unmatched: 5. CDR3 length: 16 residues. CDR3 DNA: TGTGCCAGCAGCCCGGGACTAGCGGGGGTTGTAGATACGCAGTATTTT. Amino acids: CASSPGLAGVVDTQYF.

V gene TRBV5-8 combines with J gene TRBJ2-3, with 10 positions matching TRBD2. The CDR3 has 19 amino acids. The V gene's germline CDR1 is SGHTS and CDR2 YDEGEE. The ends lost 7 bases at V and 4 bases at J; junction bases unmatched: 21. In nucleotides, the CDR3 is TGTGCCAGCTCCATAAAGGGGCTAGCGGGGGTGGCCTCCTCAGATACGCAGTATTTT. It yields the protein CASSIKGLAGVASSDTQYF. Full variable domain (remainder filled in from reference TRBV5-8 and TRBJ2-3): EAGVTQSPTHLIKTRGQQATLRCSPISGHTSVYWYQQALGLGLQFLLWYDEGEERNRGNFPPRFSGRQFPNYSSELNVNALELEDSALYLCASSIKGLAGVASSDTQYFGPGTRLTVL.

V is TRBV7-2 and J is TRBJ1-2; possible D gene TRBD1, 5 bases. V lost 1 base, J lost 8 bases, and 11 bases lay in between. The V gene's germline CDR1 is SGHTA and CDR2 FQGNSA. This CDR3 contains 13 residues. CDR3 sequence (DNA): TGTGCCAGCAGCTTAGGCGGGGCGGTGGGCTACACCTTC. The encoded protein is CASSLGGAVGYTF.

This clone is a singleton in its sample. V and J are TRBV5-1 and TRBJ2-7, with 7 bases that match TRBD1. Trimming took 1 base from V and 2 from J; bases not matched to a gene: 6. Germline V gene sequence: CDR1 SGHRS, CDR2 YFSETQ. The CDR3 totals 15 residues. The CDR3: CASSLWQRGPYEQYF. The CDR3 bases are TGCGCCAGCAGCTTGTGGCAGAGGGGGCCCTACGAGCAGTACTTC.

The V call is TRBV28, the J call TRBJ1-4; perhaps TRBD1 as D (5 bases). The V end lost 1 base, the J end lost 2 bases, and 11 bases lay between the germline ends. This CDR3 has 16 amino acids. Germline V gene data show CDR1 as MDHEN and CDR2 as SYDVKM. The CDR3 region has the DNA TGTGCCAGCAGTTTATTCGGGGACGGGACTAATGAAAAACTGTTTTTT. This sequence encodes CASSLFGDGTNEKLFF.

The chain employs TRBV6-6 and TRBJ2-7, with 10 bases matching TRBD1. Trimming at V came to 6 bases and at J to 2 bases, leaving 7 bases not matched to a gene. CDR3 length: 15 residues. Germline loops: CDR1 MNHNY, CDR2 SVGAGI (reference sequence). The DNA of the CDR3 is TGTGCCAGCAGCCAAGGCGGGACAGGGGCCTACGAGCAGTACTTC. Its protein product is CASSQGGTGAYEQYF.

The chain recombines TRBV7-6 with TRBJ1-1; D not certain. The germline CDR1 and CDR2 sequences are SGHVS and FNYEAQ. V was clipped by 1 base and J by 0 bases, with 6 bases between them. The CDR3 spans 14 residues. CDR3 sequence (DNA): TGTGCCAGCAGCTTAGTTGCTGTGAACACTGAAGCTTTCTTT. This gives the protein CASSLVAVNTEAFF.

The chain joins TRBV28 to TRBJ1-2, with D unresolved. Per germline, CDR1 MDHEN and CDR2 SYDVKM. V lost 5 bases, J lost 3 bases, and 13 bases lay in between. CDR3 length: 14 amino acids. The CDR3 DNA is TGTGCCAGCAGTCCTTCGGACCGGGACTATGGCTACACCTTC. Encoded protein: CASSPSDRDYGYTF.

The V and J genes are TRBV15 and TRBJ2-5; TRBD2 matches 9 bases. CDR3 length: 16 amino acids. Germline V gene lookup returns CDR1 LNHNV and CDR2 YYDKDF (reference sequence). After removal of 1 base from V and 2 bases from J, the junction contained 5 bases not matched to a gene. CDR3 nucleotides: TGTGCCACCAGCAGAGCCGCAGCGGGGGGTCAAGAGACCCAGTACTTC. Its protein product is CATSRAAAGGQETQYF. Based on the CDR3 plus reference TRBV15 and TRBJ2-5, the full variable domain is DAMVIQNPRYQVTQFGKPVTLSCSQTLNHNVMYWYQQKSSQAPKLLFHYYDKDFNNEADTPDNFQSRRPNTSFCFLDIRSPGLGDTAMYLCATSRAAAGGQETQYFGPGTRLLVL.

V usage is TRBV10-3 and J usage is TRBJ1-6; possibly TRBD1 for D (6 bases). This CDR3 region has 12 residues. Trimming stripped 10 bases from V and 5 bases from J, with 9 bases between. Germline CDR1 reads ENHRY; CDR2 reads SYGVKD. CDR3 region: CATNRDNSPLHF. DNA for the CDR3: TGTGCCACCAACAGGGATAATTCACCCCTCCACTTT.